This T cell receptor (beta chain) was profiled in a study of T cells after somatic rescue of genetic block. Germline CDR1 reads KGHSH; CDR2 reads LQKENI. V lost 3 bases, J lost 15 bases, and 8 bases stayed unmatched. The CDR3 length is 14 residues. Clones were read by immunoSEQ multiplex PCR, and TCRdb kept only the in-frame ones, dropping some. Of 10,000 to 15,000 clones in the sample, roughly two thirds were seen once. The sequenced material came from peripheral blood mononuclear cells (PBMCs). This TCR derives from a boy between 5 and 17 years old. This rearrangement joins TRBV18 to TRBJ2-1; TRBD2 matches 13 bases. The CDR3 protein is CASSPGTSGRATFF. CDR3 nucleotide sequence: TGTGCCAGCTCACCCGGTACTAGCGGGAGGGCCACGTTCTTC. Based on the CDR3 plus reference TRBV18 and TRBJ2-1, the full variable domain is NAGVMQNPRHLVRRRGQEARLRCSPMKGHSHVYWYRQLPEEGLKFMVYLQKENIIDESGMPKERFSAEFPKEGPSILRIQQVVRGDSAAYFCASSPGTSGRATFFGPGTRLTVL.